This TCR beta chain was observed in a study of technical replicates of blood from a handful of donors. The data were produced by immunoSEQ multiplex PCR, yet TCRdb's version contains in-frame clones alone and is incomplete. The table shows approximately 17,000 clones, with 86% occurring only once. V gave up 4 bases and J gave up 0 bases; unmatched junction bases: 5. Germline CDR1 reads MGHRA; CDR2 reads YSYEKL. CDR3 length equals 15 residues. The chain has TRBV4-1 and TRBJ1-1; 7 bases agree with TRBD1. This sequence was found in a human donor in good health. Material for sequencing was PBMCs. The chain's CDR3 is CASSLGTEMNTEAFF. The DNA for the CDR3 is TGCGCCAGCAGCCTCGGGACAGAGATGAACACTGAAGCTTTCTTT.